The rows below give T cell receptor beta chains drawn from one sample of a study of blood T cell repertoires in COVID-19. Clones were sequenced by immunoSEQ multiplex PCR, and TCRdb holds only the in-frame ones, with some missing. There are some 42,000 clones in the sample; 77% occur only once, and approximately 30% lies in the top ten. Input material: peripheral blood. Source of these receptors: a woman between 65 and 79 years old with acute or convalescent COVID-19. Each CDR3 is given with its conserved first and last residue. D genes are given only for firm matches. Clone size is given for some rows only: seen once, a few or many times, or a class if the clone is expanded.

size: NA; J: TRBJ1-4; V: TRBV15; D: NA; DNA: TGTGCCACCGTGACCGCGGGGGCGACTAATGAAAAACTGTTTTTT; CDR3: CATVTAGATNEKLFF
size: NA; J: TRBJ1-5; V: TRBV30; D: TRBD1; DNA: TGTGCCTGGAGTGTACTCGACAGGGCAAATCAGCCCCAGCATTTT; CDR3: CAWSVLDRANQPQHF
size: NA; J: TRBJ1-4; V: TRBV15; D: TRBD1; DNA: TGTGCCACCAGCGGGGACAGAAGCAATGAAAAACTGTTTTTT; CDR3: CATSGDRSNEKLFF
size: once; J: TRBJ2-2; V: TRBV4-3; D: TRBD1; DNA: TGCGCCAGCAGAGGACAGGGGACAACCGGGGAGCTGTTTTTT; CDR3: CASRGQGTTGELFF
size: few; J: TRBJ1-1; V: TRBV29-1; D: NA; DNA: TGCAGCGTTGGCAGGGAGAACACTGAAGCTTTCTTT; CDR3: CSVGRENTEAFF
size: NA; J: TRBJ1-2; V: TRBV6-5; D: NA; DNA: TGTGCCAGCACTCTCGGGGGATTTAGGCGGGGCTACACCTTC; CDR3: CASTLGGFRRGYTF
size: NA; J: TRBJ1-2; V: TRBV6-5; D: TRBD1; DNA: TGTGCCAGCAGCAGGACAGGGGATACGTCTGGCTACACCTTC; CDR3: CASSRTGDTSGYTF
size: many; J: TRBJ1-5; V: TRBV23-1; D: NA; DNA: TGCGCCAGCAGTCCTTGGGCCGGAAGCAATCAGCCCCAGCATTTT; CDR3: CASSPWAGSNQPQHF
size: NA; J: TRBJ1-1; V: TRBV28; D: NA; DNA: TGTGCCAGCAGCTTACAGGGGAACACTGAAGCTTTCTTT; CDR3: CASSLQGNTEAFF
size: NA; J: TRBJ2-3; V: TRBV10-3; D: NA; DNA: TGTGCCATCAGTGAGGTTGCTAGCGGCACAGATACGCAGTATTTT; CDR3: CAISEVASGTDTQYF
size: NA; J: TRBJ1-3; V: TRBV28; D: NA; DNA: TGTGCCAGCAGTTTATTCGGGTACACTGGAAACACCATATATTTT; CDR3: CASSLFGYTGNTIYF
size: NA; J: TRBJ1-1; V: TRBV5-1; D: NA; DNA: TGCGCCAGCAGCGCACTGGGGGGTAACACTGAAGCTTTCTTT; CDR3: CASSALGGNTEAFF
size: NA; J: TRBJ2-7; V: TRBV2; D: TRBD2; DNA: TGTGCCAGCAGTGACCCCCTGGACCTAGCGGGAGCGTACGAGCAGTACTTC; CDR3: CASSDPLDLAGAYEQYF
size: NA; J: TRBJ1-2; V: TRBV2; D: NA; DNA: TGTGCCAGCAGTTCAGGGCGGCCGAGCTATGGCTACACCTTC; CDR3: CASSSGRPSYGYTF
size: few; J: TRBJ1-2; V: TRBV18; D: TRBD1; DNA: TGTGCCAGCTCACCCGACAGGGTTTACTATGGCTACACCTTC; CDR3: CASSPDRVYYGYTF
size: once; J: TRBJ1-1; V: TRBV6-5; D: NA; DNA: TGTGCCAGCAGTTCTGACAGGTTTACTGAAGCTTTCTTT; CDR3: CASSSDRFTEAFF
size: NA; J: TRBJ2-1; V: TRBV19; D: TRBD2; DNA: TGTGCCAGTAGTATCCGGACTAGCGCCAGTGAGCAGTTCTTC; CDR3: CASSIRTSASEQFF
size: few; J: TRBJ2-1; V: TRBV9; D: NA; DNA: TGTGCCAGCAGCGTAGGCGTATACAATGAGCAGTTCTTC; CDR3: CASSVGVYNEQFF
size: few; J: TRBJ1-1; V: TRBV15; D: TRBD1; DNA: TGTGCCACCAGCAGAGGACAGGGGAGCACTGAAGCTTTCTTT; CDR3: CATSRGQGSTEAFF
size: few; J: TRBJ2-3; V: TRBV19; D: NA; DNA: TGTGCCAGTAGTATTAAGAGAGATACGCAGTATTTT; CDR3: CASSIKRDTQYF
size: once; J: TRBJ1-2; V: TRBV10-1; D: TRBD1; DNA: TGCGCCAGCAGCGCCGGGACAGGGTATGGCTACACCTTC; CDR3: CASSAGTGYGYTF
size: once; J: TRBJ1-2; V: TRBV6-6; D: TRBD1; DNA: TGTGCCAGCAGTGCGGGACAGCCGCTTGACTATGGCTACACCTTC; CDR3: CASSAGQPLDYGYTF
size: NA; J: TRBJ1-3; V: TRBV12-1; D: NA; DNA: TGTGCCAGCAGCTTCTGGGACAGCATAACCTCTGGAAACACCATATATTTT; CDR3: CASSFWDSITSGNTIYF
size: once; J: TRBJ1-4; V: TRBV7-2; D: TRBD1; DNA: TGTGCCAGCAGCTTAGGAGGACAGGGAACGGGGGAAAAACTGTTTTTT; CDR3: CASSLGGQGTGEKLFF
size: NA; J: TRBJ1-2; V: TRBV7-9; D: NA; DNA: TGTGCCAGCAGCTTAGGAGGGTCGAGTCTTAACTATGGCTACACCTTC; CDR3: CASSLGGSSLNYGYTF
size: NA; J: TRBJ2-2; V: TRBV5-4; D: NA; DNA: TGTGCCAGCAGCTTGGACAGGGCCATCGCCGGGGAGCTGTTTTTT; CDR3: CASSLDRAIAGELFF
size: NA; J: TRBJ1-2; V: TRBV30; D: TRBD1; DNA: TGTGCCTGGAGTGTTGGGGCAGGGGGTGGCTATGGCTACACCTTC; CDR3: CAWSVGAGGGYGYTF
size: NA; J: TRBJ2-1; V: TRBV11-2; D: NA; DNA: TGTGCCAGCAGCTTAGTAGGAGCGCGGAGCTCCTACAATGAGCAGTTCTTC; CDR3: CASSLVGARSSYNEQFF
size: NA; J: TRBJ1-2; V: TRBV27; D: TRBD1; DNA: TGTGCCAGCAGAGGGACAGGGGGCGCGAGTGGCTACACCTTC; CDR3: CASRGTGGASGYTF
size: NA; J: TRBJ2-3; V: TRBV7-2; D: NA; DNA: TGTGCCAGCAGCCCGAGTTACCTTAACACAGATACGCAGTATTTT; CDR3: CASSPSYLNTDTQYF
size: NA; J: TRBJ1-3; V: TRBV28; D: NA; DNA: TGTGCCAGTGGGACTTCCTTCTCTGGAAACACCATATATTTT; CDR3: CASGTSFSGNTIYF
size: NA; J: TRBJ1-5; V: TRBV6-4; D: NA; DNA: TGTGCCAGCAGCCTGACAGTAGAGCAGCCCCAGCATTTT; CDR3: CASSLTVEQPQHF
size: few; J: TRBJ1-5; V: TRBV5-6; D: TRBD1; DNA: TGTGCCAGCAGCTTAAGCCGGGACAGAAATCAGCCCCAGCATTTT; CDR3: CASSLSRDRNQPQHF